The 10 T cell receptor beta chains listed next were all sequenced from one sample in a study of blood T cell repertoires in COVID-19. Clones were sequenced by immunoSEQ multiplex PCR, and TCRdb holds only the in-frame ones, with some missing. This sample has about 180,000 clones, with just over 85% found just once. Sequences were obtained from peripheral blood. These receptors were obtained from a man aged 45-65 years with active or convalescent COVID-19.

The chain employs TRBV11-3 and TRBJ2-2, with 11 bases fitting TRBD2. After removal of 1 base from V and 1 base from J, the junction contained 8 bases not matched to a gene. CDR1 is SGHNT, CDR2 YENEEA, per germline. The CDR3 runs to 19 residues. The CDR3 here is CASSLGSSTSGKNTGELFF. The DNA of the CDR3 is TGTGCCAGCAGCTTAGGCTCCTCGACTAGCGGGAAGAACACCGGGGAGCTGTTTTTT.

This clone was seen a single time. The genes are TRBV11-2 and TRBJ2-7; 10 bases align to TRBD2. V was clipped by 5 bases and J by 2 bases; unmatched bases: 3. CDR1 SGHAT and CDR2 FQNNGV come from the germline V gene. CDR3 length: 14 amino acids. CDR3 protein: CASSETSGPYEQYF. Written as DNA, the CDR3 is TGTGCCAGCAGCGAGACTAGCGGGCCCTACGAGCAGTACTTC.

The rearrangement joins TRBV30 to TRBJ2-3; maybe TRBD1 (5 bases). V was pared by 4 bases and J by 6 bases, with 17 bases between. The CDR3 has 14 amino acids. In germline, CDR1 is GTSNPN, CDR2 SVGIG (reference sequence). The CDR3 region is CAWTTGRRMDTQYF. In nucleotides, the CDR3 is TGTGCCTGGACAACAGGCCGCAGGATGGATACGCAGTATTTT.

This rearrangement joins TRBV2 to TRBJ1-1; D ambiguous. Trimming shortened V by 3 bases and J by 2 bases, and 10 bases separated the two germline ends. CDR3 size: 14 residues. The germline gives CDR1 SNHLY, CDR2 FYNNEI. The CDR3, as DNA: TGTGCCAGCAGTGACGGACGGGGAAACACTGAAGCTTTCTTT. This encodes CASSDGRGNTEAFF.

The CDR3 reads CASSKTPNTEAFF. DNA for the CDR3: TGTGCCAGCTCAAAGACACCCAACACTGAAGCTTTCTTT. The rearrangement links TRBV18 to TRBJ1-1; D gene uncertain. Germline CDR1 is KGHSH and CDR2 is LQKENI. The CDR3 extends over 13 amino acids. The V end lost 5 bases, the J end lost 2 bases, and 9 bases lay between the germline ends.

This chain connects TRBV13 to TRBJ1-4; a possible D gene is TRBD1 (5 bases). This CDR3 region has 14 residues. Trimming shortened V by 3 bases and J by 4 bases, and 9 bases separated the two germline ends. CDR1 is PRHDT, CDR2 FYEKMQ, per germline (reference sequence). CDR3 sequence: CASSFRGVNEKLFF. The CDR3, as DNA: TGTGCCAGCAGCTTCCGGGGGGTTAATGAAAAACTGTTTTTT.

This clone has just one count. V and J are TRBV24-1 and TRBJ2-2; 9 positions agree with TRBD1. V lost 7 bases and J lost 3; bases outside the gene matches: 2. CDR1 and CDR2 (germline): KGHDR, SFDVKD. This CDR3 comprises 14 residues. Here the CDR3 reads CATRRTGDTGELFF. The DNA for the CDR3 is TGTGCCACCAGGCGGACAGGGGACACCGGGGAGCTGTTTTTT.

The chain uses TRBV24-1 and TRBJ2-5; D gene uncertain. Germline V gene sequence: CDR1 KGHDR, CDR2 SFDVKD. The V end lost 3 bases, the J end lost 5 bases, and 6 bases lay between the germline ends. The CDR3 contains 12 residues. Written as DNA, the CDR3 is TGTGCCACCAGTGATCAGTGGGAGACCCAGTACTTC. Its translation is CATSDQWETQYF.

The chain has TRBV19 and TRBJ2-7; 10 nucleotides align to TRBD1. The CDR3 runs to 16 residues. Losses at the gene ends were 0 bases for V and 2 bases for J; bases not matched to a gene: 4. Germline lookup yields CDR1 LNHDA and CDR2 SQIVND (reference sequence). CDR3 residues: CASSIEVGQGAYEQYF. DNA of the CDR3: TGTGCCAGTAGTATAGAGGTTGGACAGGGGGCCTACGAGCAGTACTTC.

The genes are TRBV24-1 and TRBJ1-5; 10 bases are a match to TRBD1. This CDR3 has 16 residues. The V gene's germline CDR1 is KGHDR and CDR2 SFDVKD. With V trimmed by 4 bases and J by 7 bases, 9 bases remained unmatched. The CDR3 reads CATSESGTGASQPQHF. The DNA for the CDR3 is TGTGCCACCAGTGAGTCCGGGACAGGGGCCAGCCAGCCCCAGCATTTT.